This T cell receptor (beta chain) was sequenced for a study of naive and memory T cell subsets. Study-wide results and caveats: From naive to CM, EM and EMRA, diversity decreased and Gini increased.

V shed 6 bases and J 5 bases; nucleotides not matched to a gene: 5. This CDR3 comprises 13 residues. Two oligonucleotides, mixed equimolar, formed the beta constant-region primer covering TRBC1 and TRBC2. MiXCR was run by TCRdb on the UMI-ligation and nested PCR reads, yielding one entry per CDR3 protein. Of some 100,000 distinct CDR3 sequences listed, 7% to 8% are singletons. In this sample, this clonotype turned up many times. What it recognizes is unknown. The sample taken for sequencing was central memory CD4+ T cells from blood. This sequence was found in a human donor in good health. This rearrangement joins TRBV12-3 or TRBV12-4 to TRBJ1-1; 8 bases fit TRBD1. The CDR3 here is CASSRTGRTEAFF. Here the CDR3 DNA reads TGTGCCAGCAGCCGGACAGGGCGGACTGAAGCTTTCTTT.